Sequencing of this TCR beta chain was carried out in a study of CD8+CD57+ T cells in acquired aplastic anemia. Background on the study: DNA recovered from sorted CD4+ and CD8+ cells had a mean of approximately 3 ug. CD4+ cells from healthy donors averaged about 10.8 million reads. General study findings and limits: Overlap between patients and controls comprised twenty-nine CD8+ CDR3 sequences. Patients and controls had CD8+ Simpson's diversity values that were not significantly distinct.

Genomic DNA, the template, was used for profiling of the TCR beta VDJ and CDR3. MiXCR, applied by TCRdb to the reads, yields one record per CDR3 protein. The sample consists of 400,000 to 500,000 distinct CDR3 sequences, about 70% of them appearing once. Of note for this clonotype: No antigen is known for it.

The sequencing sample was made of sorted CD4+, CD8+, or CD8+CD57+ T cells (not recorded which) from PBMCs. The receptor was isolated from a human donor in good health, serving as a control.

CDR3 nucleotide sequence: TGTGCCAGCAGCTTAGGTTTTGGGCTGAATAGCAATCAGCCCCAGCATTTT. Protein product: CASSLGFGLNSNQPQHF. V and J are TRBV19 and TRBJ1-5; D is unclear. The CDR3 length is 17 residues. The germline V gene has CDR1 LNHDA and CDR2 SQIVND (reference sequence). Trimming took off 9 bases at V and 0 bases at J, with 21 bases between the two ends.